The clone carrying this T cell receptor beta chain was detected only a few times. What it binds is unknown. Only in-frame clones appear in the TCRdb table, and some are missing; sequencing was by immunoSEQ multiplex PCR. This table holds about 6,300 clones, 60% to 75% found once. This sample is part of a study of CD8 T cell repertoires and HIV-1 epitope variants. Notes on the study in general: No clonotypes responded to the TAALDMSHF plasma variant; five or six recognized KF9, one HW9.

Sequenced sample: cultured CD8+ T cells derived from PBMCs. The TCR comes from a male donor with HIV.

CDR3 in DNA: TGTGCCACCCGGAGCACGACAGTCCACTACGAGCAGTACTTC. It encodes CATRSTTVHYEQYF. The chain links TRBV28 to TRBJ2-7, with a tentative D call TRBD1 (5 bases). Germline values: CDR1 MDHEN, CDR2 SYDVKM. The V end was cut by 10 bases, the J end by 3 bases, with 19 bases between. This CDR3 region has 14 residues.